These T cell receptor beta chains were read from a single sample in a study of naive and memory T cell subsets. TCRdb re-derived calls from the 5' RACE reads in MiXCR, one entry per CDR3 protein. The sample contains about 20,000 distinct CDR3 sequences, less than 5% of which appear only once. The origin of the receptors is a male donor in good health. Each CDR3 is given with its conserved first and last residue. The order of the fields is D gene, clone size, V gene, J gene, CDR3 DNA, CDR3 protein. The D gene is left open where the match is weak. Clone size is not always given. Where it is, it says once, few, many or a class for expanded clones.

>NA|many|TRBV29-1|TRBJ2-1
TGCAGCGTTGCTGGCTACAATGAGCAGTTCTTC
CSVAGYNEQFF
>NA|many|TRBV29-1|TRBJ1-4
TGCAGCGTGGGGGGCAGAGAAAAACTGTTTTTT
CSVGGREKLFF
>NA|many|TRBV21-1|TRBJ2-7
TGTGCCAGCAGCAAAATGCGGGGGTCCAACTACGAGCAGTACTTC
CASSKMRGSNYEQYF
>NA|many|TRBV5-4|TRBJ2-3
TGTGCCAGCAGCTTTAGCGGAACTCCAGATACGCAGTATTTT
CASSFSGTPDTQYF
>NA|many|TRBV7-9|TRBJ2-5
TGTGCCAGCAGCCAGGTGACTCAAGAGACCCAGTACTTC
CASSQVTQETQYF
>NA|many|TRBV12-3/TRBV12-4|TRBJ1-5
TGTGCCAGCAGGGGGGAGGGGCGGGAGCCCCAGCATTTT
CASRGEGREPQHF
>NA|many|TRBV5-6|TRBJ1-3
TGTGCCAGCAGCTTCCTTCAGGAAAACACCATATATTTT
CASSFLQENTIYF
>NA|many|TRBV11-3|TRBJ2-5
TGTGCCAGCAGCTTGATCGGGGGGCCGAGAGAGACCCAGTACTTC
CASSLIGGPRETQYF
>NA|many|TRBV27|TRBJ2-4
TGTGCCAGCAGTTCCCCTCTAAGAGAAAACATTCAGTACTTC
CASSSPLRENIQYF
>NA|NA|TRBV27|TRBJ2-7
TGTGCCAGCAGTGCCACAAACGTCGCCACTAGATGTTACGAGCAGTACTTC
CASSATNVATRCYEQYF
>NA|few|TRBV3-2|TRBJ2-7
TGTGCCAGCAGCCTCCGCAAAAGGGGGGGAACCTACGAGCAGTACTTC
CASSLRKRGGTYEQYF
>TRBD2|medium-sized|TRBV4-3|TRBJ2-7
TGCGCCAGCAGCCAAGAGGAGCGGGGCGAGCAGTACTTC
CASSQEERGEQYF
>TRBD1|few|TRBV20-1|TRBJ2-1
TGCAGTGCTACCATCCCTACTAGGGGGCCCCTCTACAATGAGCAGTTCTTC
CSATIPTRGPLYNEQFF
>NA|many|TRBV2|TRBJ2-3
TGTGCCAGCAGCCCTTGGGACAGCACAGATACGCAGTATTTT
CASSPWDSTDTQYF
>TRBD1|many|TRBV29-1|TRBJ2-7
TGCAGCGTTGGGAACAGGGGGCTCCACGAGCAGTACTTC
CSVGNRGLHEQYF
>NA|many|TRBV29-1|TRBJ1-1
TGCAGCGTTGAAGGGGCGGGGGCCAACACTGAAGCTTTCTTT
CSVEGAGANTEAFF
>NA|many|TRBV19|TRBJ2-7
TGTGCCAGTAGTAACGGTCCAGGGAGAACCTACGAGCAGTACTTC
CASSNGPGRTYEQYF
>TRBD1|many|TRBV19|TRBJ1-2
TGTGCCAGTAGGGGGGACAGGGCAACTAACTATGGCTACACCTTC
CASRGDRATNYGYTF
>NA|many|TRBV28|TRBJ2-2
TGTGCCAGCACCGGGACATTTTACACCGGGGAGCTGTTTTTT
CASTGTFYTGELFF
>TRBD1|many|TRBV12-3/TRBV12-4|TRBJ1-2
TGTGCCAGCAGCGGGACAGGGTGGGGGGATGGCTACACCTTC
CASSGTGWGDGYTF
>NA|many|TRBV20-1|TRBJ2-7
TGCAGTGCTAGAGACGGGACGGAGGATTTTAGCTCCTACGAGCAGTACTTC
CSARDGTEDFSSYEQYF
>NA|many|TRBV12-3/TRBV12-4|TRBJ2-7
TGTGCCAGCAGTTTGGAAAGCTCCTACGAGCAGTACTTC
CASSLESSYEQYF
>NA|many|TRBV5-1|TRBJ2-7
TGCGCCAGCAGCTTTACAGGGCCCTACGAGCAGTACTTC
CASSFTGPYEQYF
>NA|many|TRBV29-1|TRBJ2-3
TGCAGCGTTGGGGATACGCAGTATTTT
CSVGDTQYF
>NA|many|TRBV28|TRBJ2-5
TGTGCCAGCAGTTCCGGGGGGCTTCGCCAAGAGACCCAGTACTTC
CASSSGGLRQETQYF
>NA|many|TRBV27|TRBJ2-4
TGTGCCAGCAGTCACCAGAAAAACATTCAGTACTTC
CASSHQKNIQYF
>TRBD1|NA|TRBV4-1|TRBJ2-6
TGCGCCAGCAGCCAAGAACAGGGGGCCGATTTAATTCGCTCTGGGGCCAACGTCCTGACTTTC
CASSQEQGADLIRSGANVLTF
>NA|many|TRBV29-1|TRBJ2-7
TGCAGCGTCCCCCGGGCTGACAACTACGAGCAGTACTTC
CSVPRADNYEQYF
>NA|NA|TRBV4-1|TRBJ2-3
TGCGCCAGCAGCCAGGGCCTCGGGGATACGCAGTATTTT
CASSQGLGDTQYF
>NA|many|TRBV12-3/TRBV12-4|TRBJ2-7
TGTGCCAGCAGCCAAAAAGGAACGATCTCCTACGAGCAGTACTTC
CASSQKGTISYEQYF
>TRBD2|many|TRBV7-3|TRBJ2-1
TGTGCCAGCAGCTTCACTAGCGGGGGTTACAATGAGCAGTTCTTC
CASSFTSGGYNEQFF
>NA|many|TRBV12-3/TRBV12-4|TRBJ2-2
TGTGCCACCAGGGGCGAGGGCCTCACCGGGGAGCTGTTTTTT
CATRGEGLTGELFF
>NA|many|TRBV5-1|TRBJ2-7
TGCGCCAGCAGCTTGGACGGAGGGGGCCACGAGCAGTACTTC
CASSLDGGGHEQYF
>NA|medium-sized|TRBV29-1|TRBJ1-1
TGCAGCGCCAGACAGGAGATTGAAGCTTTCTTT
CSARQEIEAFF
>NA|many|TRBV7-8|TRBJ2-2
TGTGCCAGCAGCCAAAGGGACGGAGTAATGGCCGGGGAGCTGTTTTTT
CASSQRDGVMAGELFF
>TRBD1|many|TRBV7-9|TRBJ2-7
TGTGCCAGCAGCTTTGGAGACAGGGTAGACGAGCAGTACTTC
CASSFGDRVDEQYF
>NA|many|TRBV4-3|TRBJ1-1
TGCGCCAGCAGCCAAGATAGGGGGACTGAAGCTTTCTTT
CASSQDRGTEAFF
>TRBD1|many|TRBV4-3|TRBJ2-2
TGCGCCAGCAGCCAAGTGGGGACAGGATTCACCGGGGAGCTGTTTTTT
CASSQVGTGFTGELFF
>NA|medium-sized|TRBV15|TRBJ1-5
TGTGCCACCACAGGGAGCAGCAATCAGCCCCAGCATTTT
CATTGSSNQPQHF
>NA|many|TRBV29-1|TRBJ2-7
TGCAGCGCCGCGCGACTAGAACCATACGAGCAGTACTTC
CSAARLEPYEQYF
>NA|many|TRBV30|TRBJ2-3
TGTGCCTGGAGTATATCCAGGGTCCCGGGTACAGATACGCAGTATTTT
CAWSISRVPGTDTQYF
>TRBD2|many|TRBV3-1|TRBJ2-6
TGTGCCAGCAGCCGGACCGGGACTATTAATACTGGGGCCAACGTCCTGACTTTC
CASSRTGTINTGANVLTF
>TRBD1|many|TRBV5-1|TRBJ2-6
TGCGCCAGCAGCGACGAGATGGGACAGGGCAACTCTGGGGCCAACGTCCTGACTTTC
CASSDEMGQGNSGANVLTF
>TRBD2|many|TRBV11-1|TRBJ2-5
TGTGCCAGCAGGTGGACTAGTATCGAGACCCAGTACTTC
CASRWTSIETQYF
>TRBD1|few|TRBV7-3|TRBJ1-6
TGTGCCAGCAGCTCTCCCGGGACAGGGCCATATAATTCACCCCTCCACTTT
CASSSPGTGPYNSPLHF
>NA|many|TRBV5-1|TRBJ2-5
TGCGCCAGCAGCGCGGCCCCCGGACTCCGAGAGACCCAGTACTTC
CASSAAPGLRETQYF
>NA|many|TRBV6-5|TRBJ2-5
TGTGCCAGCAGTTACTCGAAATTGCAGACCCAGTACTTC
CASSYSKLQTQYF
>TRBD1|many|TRBV20-1|TRBJ1-3
TGCAGTGCTCGGAGGACAGGGAACGGCTCTGGAAACACCATATATTTT
CSARRTGNGSGNTIYF
>NA|many|TRBV7-9|TRBJ1-4
TGTGCCAGCAGCTTAGCGCTGAGCCCTAACGAAAAACTGTTTTTT
CASSLALSPNEKLFF
>TRBD1|many|TRBV29-1|TRBJ2-7
TGCAGCGTTGAATTAGGACAGGGGGACTACTACGAGCAGTACTTC
CSVELGQGDYYEQYF
>NA|many|TRBV5-1|TRBJ1-2
TGCGCCAGCAGCTTGGACCAAATCGTCCCCTATGGCTACACCTTC
CASSLDQIVPYGYTF
>NA|many|TRBV6-5|TRBJ2-7
TGTGCCAGTACCCGGGGGAACTCCTACGAGCAGTACTTC
CASTRGNSYEQYF
>NA|many|TRBV20-1|TRBJ2-1
TGCAGTGCTAGTAGTCAGAGTTTTAGGGAGTTCTTC
CSASSQSFREFF
>NA|NA|TRBV5-1|TRBJ1-1
TGCGCCAGCAGATTACAGGGTAACACTGAAGCTTTCTTT
CASRLQGNTEAFF
>TRBD1|NA|TRBV12-3/TRBV12-4|TRBJ1-5
TGTGCCAGCAGTCCAGGACAGGGGAGGGGCAATCAGCCCCAGCATTTT
CASSPGQGRGNQPQHF
>NA|many|TRBV20-1|TRBJ2-7
TGCAGTGCCATCCAACTAGACGCCTACGAGCAGTACTTC
CSAIQLDAYEQYF
>TRBD2|few|TRBV9|TRBJ2-1
TGTGCCAGCAGCGTAGCGAACACCGGGACTAGCGGCCTTGAGCAGTTCTTC
CASSVANTGTSGLEQFF
>NA|NA|TRBV28|TRBJ1-5
TGTGCCAGCAGGGGTCACTCTGGCAATCAGCCCCAGAATTTT
CASRGHSGNQPQNF
>TRBD2|many|TRBV7-2|TRBJ2-7
TGTGCCAGCAGCTTACTTAGCGGGTCCTACGAGCAGTACTTC
CASSLLSGSYEQYF
>TRBD1|many|TRBV7-2|TRBJ1-5
TGTGCCAGCGCTGGGGAGACAGGGGGTCCCCCGGGCAATCAGCCCCAGCATTTT
CASAGETGGPPGNQPQHF